Detailed here is one T cell receptor beta chain. In the naive CD8 group, cells lacked CD45RO and were positively selected for CCR7, so terminally differentiated effector memory CD45RA+ cells were left out. Genomic DNA (from each subset) was split evenly across several immunoSEQ plates. The assay was immunoSEQ multiplex PCR, and TCRdb's table has in-frame clones only and misses some. The sample holds about 2.1 million clones, more than 85% seen once. From germline, CDR1 is MNHEY and CDR2 SMNVEV (reference sequence). This CDR3 is built from 14 residues. V was cut by 7 bases and J by 4 bases, with 16 bases left in between. These data are taken from a study of shared clonotypes between healthy human individuals.

The origin of this receptor is a man aged 18-30 years in good health. Some clones in this sample may be carry-over from other donors' samples. Sequences were obtained from naive CD8+ T cells from PBMCs. The chain links TRBV27 to TRBJ1-2; a possible D gene is TRBD1 (6 bases). CDR3 amino acids: CASTTTGSSYGYTF. The CDR3 bases are TGTGCCAGCACCACCACAGGGTCCTCCTATGGCTACACCTTC.